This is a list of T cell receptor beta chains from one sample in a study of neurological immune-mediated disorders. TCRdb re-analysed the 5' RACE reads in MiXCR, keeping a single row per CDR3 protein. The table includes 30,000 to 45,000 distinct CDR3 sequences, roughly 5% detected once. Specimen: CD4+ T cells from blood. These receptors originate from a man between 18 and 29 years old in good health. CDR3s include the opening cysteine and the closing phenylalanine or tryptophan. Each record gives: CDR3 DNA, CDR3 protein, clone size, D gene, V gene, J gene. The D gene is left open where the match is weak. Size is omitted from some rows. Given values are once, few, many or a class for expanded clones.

CDR3nt: TGTGCCAGCAGCTACGGATCGAACACTGAAGCTTTCTTT; CDR3aa: CASSYGSNTEAFF; abundance: many; d_gene: -; v_gene: TRBV7-2; j_gene: TRBJ1-1
CDR3nt: TGCGCCAGCAGTGCGGCTAGCGGTACCTACGAGCAGTACTTC; CDR3aa: CASSAASGTYEQYF; abundance: many; d_gene: TRBD2; v_gene: TRBV10-1; j_gene: TRBJ2-7
CDR3nt: TGCAGTGTTAGGGGAACTCCCAATTCACCCCTCCACTTT; CDR3aa: CSVRGTPNSPLHF; abundance: many; d_gene: -; v_gene: TRBV20-1; j_gene: TRBJ1-6
CDR3nt: TGTGCCAGCAGCCCAGGACAGGGTTGGTATGGCTACACCTTC; CDR3aa: CASSPGQGWYGYTF; abundance: many; d_gene: TRBD1; v_gene: TRBV7-2; j_gene: TRBJ1-2
CDR3nt: TGTGCCACGAAAATAACAGACAGTAGCAACACTGAAGCTTTCTTT; CDR3aa: CATKITDSSNTEAFF; abundance: many; d_gene: -; v_gene: TRBV6-1; j_gene: TRBJ1-1
CDR3nt: TGTGCCAGTAGTTCCCCGGGGGGTAGCACCGGGGAGCTGTTTTTT; CDR3aa: CASSSPGGSTGELFF; abundance: many; d_gene: TRBD2; v_gene: TRBV19; j_gene: TRBJ2-2
CDR3nt: TGCGCCAGCAGCGAACCGGGACGGTTGCACACTGAAGCTTTCTTT; CDR3aa: CASSEPGRLHTEAFF; abundance: many; d_gene: -; v_gene: TRBV4-1; j_gene: TRBJ1-1
CDR3nt: TGCAGTGCGGGGACTAGCGCGGGTACGCAGTATTTT; CDR3aa: CSAGTSAGTQYF; abundance: many; d_gene: TRBD2; v_gene: TRBV20-1; j_gene: TRBJ2-3
CDR3nt: TGTGCCAGCAGCTCTACTAGCGGGAGCTCCTACAATGAGCAGTTCTTC; CDR3aa: CASSSTSGSSYNEQFF; abundance: many; d_gene: TRBD2; v_gene: TRBV7-9; j_gene: TRBJ2-1
CDR3nt: TGTGCCAGTAGTATTGGGGACAGGACGGGGGAAAAACTGTTTTTT; CDR3aa: CASSIGDRTGEKLFF; abundance: many; d_gene: TRBD1; v_gene: TRBV19; j_gene: TRBJ1-4
CDR3nt: TGCAGTGCTCGGGGGACTAGCGGGCAAAGCAATGAGCAGTTCTTC; CDR3aa: CSARGTSGQSNEQFF; abundance: many; d_gene: TRBD2; v_gene: TRBV20-1; j_gene: TRBJ2-1
CDR3nt: TGCGCCAGCAGCTTGTCAGGGACTCTGAGGGAGACCCAGTACTTC; CDR3aa: CASSLSGTLRETQYF; abundance: many; d_gene: -; v_gene: TRBV5-1; j_gene: TRBJ2-5
CDR3nt: TGTGCCAGCAGCACCATTCTAAAGCACACCGGGGAGCTGTTTTTT; CDR3aa: CASSTILKHTGELFF; abundance: many; d_gene: -; v_gene: TRBV7-2; j_gene: TRBJ2-2
CDR3nt: TGCGCCAGCAGCGATGGACAGGGAAATCAGCCCCAGCATTTT; CDR3aa: CASSDGQGNQPQHF; abundance: many; d_gene: TRBD1; v_gene: TRBV4-1; j_gene: TRBJ1-5
CDR3nt: TGTGCCAGCAGCTCCACCCTGGGGGGGGGCCAGTACTTC; CDR3aa: CASSSTLGGGQYF; abundance: many; d_gene: TRBD2; v_gene: TRBV3-1; j_gene: TRBJ2-5
CDR3nt: TGCAGTGCTACCCGGACAGGGAACACCGGGGAGCTGTTTTTT; CDR3aa: CSATRTGNTGELFF; abundance: many; d_gene: TRBD1; v_gene: TRBV20-1; j_gene: TRBJ2-2
CDR3nt: TGCGCCAGCAGCCAACCGGGGATCGACAATGAGCAGTTCTTC; CDR3aa: CASSQPGIDNEQFF; abundance: many; d_gene: -; v_gene: TRBV4-1; j_gene: TRBJ2-1
CDR3nt: TGCAGCGTTGGCACTCCGAGGGAAAAACTGTTTTTT; CDR3aa: CSVGTPREKLFF; abundance: many; d_gene: -; v_gene: TRBV29-1; j_gene: TRBJ1-4
CDR3nt: TGTGCCAGCAGCCAAGAGTTCAGGGGAGGCCAGCCCCAGCATTTT; CDR3aa: CASSQEFRGGQPQHF; abundance: many; d_gene: -; v_gene: TRBV4-2; j_gene: TRBJ1-5
CDR3nt: TGTGCCAGCAGTTACGATTGGGAGAGTTTATTTACTGAAGCTTTCTTT; CDR3aa: CASSYDWESLFTEAFF; abundance: many; d_gene: -; v_gene: TRBV6-5; j_gene: TRBJ1-1
CDR3nt: TGCGCCAGCAGCTTAGTCCCGGGGGGGGAGACCCAGTACTTC; CDR3aa: CASSLVPGGETQYF; abundance: many; d_gene: TRBD2; v_gene: TRBV5-1; j_gene: TRBJ2-5
CDR3nt: TGTGCCAGCAGCGGGATGGGGGTTAGCACAGATACGCAGTATTTT; CDR3aa: CASSGMGVSTDTQYF; abundance: many; d_gene: -; v_gene: TRBV9; j_gene: TRBJ2-3
CDR3nt: TGTGCCAGCAGCTATCGAAACAGGGTAACTGAAGCTTTCTTT; CDR3aa: CASSYRNRVTEAFF; abundance: many; d_gene: -; v_gene: TRBV7-2; j_gene: TRBJ1-1
CDR3nt: TGTGCCAGCAGCTTAGGCCTAGCGGGGGGACGACAAGAGACCCAGTACTTC; CDR3aa: CASSLGLAGGRQETQYF; abundance: many; d_gene: TRBD2; v_gene: TRBV11-2; j_gene: TRBJ2-5
CDR3nt: TGTGCCAGCAGTCCGCTCACAGGGCTATCGAATGAGCAGTTCTTC; CDR3aa: CASSPLTGLSNEQFF; abundance: many; d_gene: -; v_gene: TRBV5-5; j_gene: TRBJ2-1
CDR3nt: TGCAGTGCTAGAAATTTCGACGGAGCCTACGAGCAGTACTTC; CDR3aa: CSARNFDGAYEQYF; abundance: many; d_gene: -; v_gene: TRBV20-1; j_gene: TRBJ2-7
CDR3nt: TGTGCCAGCAGACGGGACTCCCGTTCGACCCAGTACTTC; CDR3aa: CASRRDSRSTQYF; abundance: many; d_gene: -; v_gene: TRBV6-5; j_gene: TRBJ2-5
CDR3nt: TGCAGTGCAGGACTAGCGGGGACATCCTACGAGCAGTACTTC; CDR3aa: CSAGLAGTSYEQYF; abundance: many; d_gene: TRBD2; v_gene: TRBV20-1; j_gene: TRBJ2-7
CDR3nt: TGTGCTAGCAGCTTTGGTAGCGGGGGGGCCCGGGACACCGGGGAGCTGTTTTTT; CDR3aa: CASSFGSGGARDTGELFF; abundance: many; d_gene: TRBD2; v_gene: TRBV7-7; j_gene: TRBJ2-2
CDR3nt: TGTGCCAGCAAGCAACAGGGCGCAACTAATGAAAAACTGTTTTTT; CDR3aa: CASKQQGATNEKLFF; abundance: many; d_gene: -; v_gene: TRBV12-3/TRBV12-4; j_gene: TRBJ1-4
CDR3nt: TGTGCCAGCAGTGCCTGGGGTAGCGCTGGGGCCAACGTCCTGACTTTC; CDR3aa: CASSAWGSAGANVLTF; abundance: -; d_gene: -; v_gene: TRBV25-1; j_gene: TRBJ2-6
CDR3nt: TGCGCCAGCAGCTTGAGTGGACAGTTGCTCGCTGAAGCTTTCTTT; CDR3aa: CASSLSGQLLAEAFF; abundance: many; d_gene: -; v_gene: TRBV5-1; j_gene: TRBJ1-1
CDR3nt: TGTGCCAGCAGTTACTCACAGGGGGCGGAGAACACTGAAGCTTTCTTT; CDR3aa: CASSYSQGAENTEAFF; abundance: many; d_gene: TRBD1; v_gene: TRBV6-5; j_gene: TRBJ1-1
CDR3nt: TGTGCCACCAGCAGTCTCCGGGACACCTTCCAAGAGACCCAGTACTTC; CDR3aa: CATSSLRDTFQETQYF; abundance: many; d_gene: -; v_gene: TRBV15; j_gene: TRBJ2-5
CDR3nt: TGCAGTGCTGGGCAGGGGGCGTGGGAGCAGTACTTC; CDR3aa: CSAGQGAWEQYF; abundance: many; d_gene: TRBD1; v_gene: TRBV20-1; j_gene: TRBJ2-7
CDR3nt: TGCAGTGCTCTAGGGTCGGCCGAGACCCAGTACTTC; CDR3aa: CSALGSAETQYF; abundance: many; d_gene: -; v_gene: TRBV20-1; j_gene: TRBJ2-5
CDR3nt: TGCAGTGCTAGGGGGGACACCTTTTCGGACTATGGCTACACCTTC; CDR3aa: CSARGDTFSDYGYTF; abundance: many; d_gene: -; v_gene: TRBV20-1; j_gene: TRBJ1-2
CDR3nt: TGTGCCAGCATCCCCCAGACGAACACTGAAGCTTTCTTT; CDR3aa: CASIPQTNTEAFF; abundance: many; d_gene: -; v_gene: TRBV6-2/TRBV6-3; j_gene: TRBJ1-1
CDR3nt: TGTGCCAGCAGGACGGGGGGGCCGAGGCATACGCAGTATTTT; CDR3aa: CASRTGGPRHTQYF; abundance: many; d_gene: TRBD2; v_gene: TRBV6-6; j_gene: TRBJ2-3
CDR3nt: TGCAGTGCTAGAGATAATGTCGCACAGCTGAACACTGAAGCTTTCTTT; CDR3aa: CSARDNVAQLNTEAFF; abundance: many; d_gene: -; v_gene: TRBV20-1; j_gene: TRBJ1-1
CDR3nt: TGTGCCACCAGCAGCCGTAGTTATGGCTACACCTTC; CDR3aa: CATSSRSYGYTF; abundance: -; d_gene: -; v_gene: TRBV15; j_gene: TRBJ1-2
CDR3nt: TGTGCCAGCAGTTTTAGAACAGGGCCGTACGAGCAGTACTTC; CDR3aa: CASSFRTGPYEQYF; abundance: many; d_gene: -; v_gene: TRBV7-9; j_gene: TRBJ2-7
CDR3nt: TGTGCCAGCAGCGCTGTCCGAGCGGGGGCCGCTGAGCAGTTCTTC; CDR3aa: CASSAVRAGAAEQFF; abundance: many; d_gene: TRBD2; v_gene: TRBV9; j_gene: TRBJ2-1
CDR3nt: TGTGCTACAGGGGACTATAATTCACCCCTCCACTTT; CDR3aa: CATGDYNSPLHF; abundance: many; d_gene: TRBD1; v_gene: TRBV7-2; j_gene: TRBJ1-6
CDR3nt: TGCAGCGTCGGACAGGGGGATAAGGGTGAGCAGTACTTC; CDR3aa: CSVGQGDKGEQYF; abundance: many; d_gene: TRBD1; v_gene: TRBV29-1; j_gene: TRBJ2-7
CDR3nt: TGCAGCGTTGCAGGTGGACATTCCCCAAACTCCTACGAGCAGTACTTC; CDR3aa: CSVAGGHSPNSYEQYF; abundance: many; d_gene: -; v_gene: TRBV29-1; j_gene: TRBJ2-7
CDR3nt: TGTGCCAGCAGTTACTCGGCAGGCATTTCGTCGGGAAACACCATATATTTT; CDR3aa: CASSYSAGISSGNTIYF; abundance: many; d_gene: -; v_gene: TRBV6-5; j_gene: TRBJ1-3
CDR3nt: TGCGCCAGCAGCTTTGTGGGCTCTGGGGCCAACGTCCTGACTTTC; CDR3aa: CASSFVGSGANVLTF; abundance: many; d_gene: -; v_gene: TRBV5-1; j_gene: TRBJ2-6
CDR3nt: TGTGCCAGCAGTTTATACAGGACTGATTTCGCAGCTTTCTTT; CDR3aa: CASSLYRTDFAAFF; abundance: many; d_gene: -; v_gene: TRBV28; j_gene: TRBJ1-1
CDR3nt: TGCAGTGCTAATGGAGGGCGGGGCCGACAAGAGACCCAGTACTTC; CDR3aa: CSANGGRGRQETQYF; abundance: many; d_gene: -; v_gene: TRBV20-1; j_gene: TRBJ2-5
CDR3nt: TGTGCCAGCAGTTACAGGGTTGGGAATCAGCCCCAGCATTTT; CDR3aa: CASSYRVGNQPQHF; abundance: many; d_gene: -; v_gene: TRBV6-5; j_gene: TRBJ1-5
CDR3nt: TGTGCCACCGCCCCGGGAGGGACCATCACCGGGGAGCTGTTTTTT; CDR3aa: CATAPGGTITGELFF; abundance: many; d_gene: TRBD2; v_gene: TRBV12-3/TRBV12-4; j_gene: TRBJ2-2